The 4 T cell receptor beta chains reported below all come from one sample, sequenced in a study of T cell changes during pregnancy in multiple sclerosis. The table came from immunoSEQ multiplex PCR; TCRdb's copy has only in-frame clones and leaves some out. The sample records over 100,000 clones, 80% to 95% being singletons. Sequenced material: peripheral blood, taken in the third trimester of pregnancy. The receptors were sampled from a female donor with multiple sclerosis, enrolled in a pregnancy study.

The chain recombines TRBV5-1 with TRBJ1-6; D is undetermined. CDR1 SGHRS and CDR2 YFSETQ come from the germline V gene. Trimming stripped 4 bases from V and 1 base from J, with 6 bases between. This CDR3 has 14 residues. CDR3 nucleotide sequence: TGCGCCAGCAGCCCGGGGTCCTATAATTCACCCCTCCACTTT. Its translation: CASSPGSYNSPLHF.

The chain has TRBV18 and TRBJ2-7; 10 nucleotides match TRBD1. In germline, CDR1 is KGHSH, CDR2 LQKENI. V dropped 3 bases and J dropped 6; count of bases not matched to a gene: 5. This CDR3 is 14 amino acids long. The DNA of the CDR3 is TGTGCCAGCTCACCCGGGACAGGGGATAGCGAGCAGTACTTC. It yields the protein CASSPGTGDSEQYF.

V and J are TRBV5-1 and TRBJ2-1, with 7 positions matching TRBD1. The J segment lost 4 bases and the V segment lost 3 bases, leaving 7 bases of the junction unmatched. The CDR3 has 15 amino acids. The germline gives CDR1 SGHRS, CDR2 YFSETQ. Here the CDR3 DNA reads TGCGCCAGCAGCTCATCCGGGACAGAATACAATGAGCAGTTCTTC. It codes for CASSSSGTEYNEQFF.

The V call is TRBV7-2, the J call TRBJ2-2; TRBD1 matches at 9 bases. The CDR3 totals 17 residues. V lost 1 base, J lost 4 bases, and 7 bases stayed unmatched. Germline V lookup: CDR1 SGHTA, CDR2 FQGNSA. The CDR3 here is CASSLEGTGFSTGELFF. CDR3 DNA: TGTGCCAGCAGCTTAGAGGGGACAGGGTTCAGCACCGGGGAGCTGTTTTTT.